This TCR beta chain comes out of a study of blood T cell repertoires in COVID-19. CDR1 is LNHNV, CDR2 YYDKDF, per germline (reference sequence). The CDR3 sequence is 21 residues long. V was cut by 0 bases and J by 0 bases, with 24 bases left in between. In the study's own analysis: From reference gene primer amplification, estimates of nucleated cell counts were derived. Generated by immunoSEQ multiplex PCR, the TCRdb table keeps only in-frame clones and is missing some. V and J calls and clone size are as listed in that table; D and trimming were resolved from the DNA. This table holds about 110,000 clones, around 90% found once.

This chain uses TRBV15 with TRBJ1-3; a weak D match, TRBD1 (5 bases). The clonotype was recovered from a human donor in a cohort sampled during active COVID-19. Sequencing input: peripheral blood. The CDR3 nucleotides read TGTGCCACCAGCAGAGATCGGGGACTAAACCTCCTTAGGTACTCTGGAAACACCATATATTTT. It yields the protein CATSRDRGLNLLRYSGNTIYF.